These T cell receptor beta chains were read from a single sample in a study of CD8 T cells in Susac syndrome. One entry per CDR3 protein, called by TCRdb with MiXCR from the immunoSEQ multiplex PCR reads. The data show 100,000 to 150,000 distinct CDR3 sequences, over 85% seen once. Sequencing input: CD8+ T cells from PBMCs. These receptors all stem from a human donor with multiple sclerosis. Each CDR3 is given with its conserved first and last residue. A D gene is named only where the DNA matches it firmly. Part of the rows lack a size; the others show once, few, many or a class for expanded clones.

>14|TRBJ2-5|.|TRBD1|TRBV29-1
TGCAGCGTTGAAGGGACAGGGCTCGGCGAGACCCAGTACTTC
CSVEGTGLGETQYF
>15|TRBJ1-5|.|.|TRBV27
TGTGCCAGCAGGGCAGGGGTTTGGAGCAATCAGCCCCAGCATTTT
CASRAGVWSNQPQHF
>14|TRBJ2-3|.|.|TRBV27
TGTGCCAGCACCCTTGGGGGGCTCACAGATACGCAGTATTTT
CASTLGGLTDTQYF
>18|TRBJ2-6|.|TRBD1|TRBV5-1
TGCGCCAGCAGCCTGGGACAGGGGGCTAGCTCTGGGGCCAACGTCCTGACTTTC
CASSLGQGASSGANVLTF
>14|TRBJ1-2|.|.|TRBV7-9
TGTGCCAGCATCACCCTACAGGCTCCCTATGGCTACACCTTC
CASITLQAPYGYTF
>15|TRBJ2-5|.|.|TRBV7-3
TGTGCCAGCAGATCGACCGGGACACAAAAAGAGACCCAGTACTTC
CASRSTGTQKETQYF
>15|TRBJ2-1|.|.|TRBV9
TGTGCCAGCAGCGTAGGTCGCCGGTCAGGCGGTGAGCAGTTCTTC
CASSVGRRSGGEQFF
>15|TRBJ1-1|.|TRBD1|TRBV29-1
TGCAGCGTCACCGACAGGGTTAAAGGACGCACTGAAGCTTTCTTT
CSVTDRVKGRTEAFF
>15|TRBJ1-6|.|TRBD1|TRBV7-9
TGTGCCAGCAGCTCGGCGACAGGGTCCAAATCACCCCTCCACTTT
CASSSATGSKSPLHF
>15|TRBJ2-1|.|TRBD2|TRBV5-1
TGCGCCAGCAGCTTGGTTAGCGGGGGGGCCAATGAGCAGTTCTTC
CASSLVSGGANEQFF
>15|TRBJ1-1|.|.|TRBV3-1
TGTGCCAGCAGCCAAAACGCGGGGCGGAGCACTGAAGCTTTCTTT
CASSQNAGRSTEAFF
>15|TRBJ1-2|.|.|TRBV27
TGTGCCAGCAGATCACAGTCGTCAAGGGGCTATGGCTACACCTTC
CASRSQSSRGYGYTF
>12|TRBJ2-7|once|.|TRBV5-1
TGCGCCAGCAGCTTGGGAGGGGACGAGCAGTACTTC
CASSLGGDEQYF
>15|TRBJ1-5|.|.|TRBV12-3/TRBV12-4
TGTGCCAGCAGTTTTAAGGCTCCCCGAAATCAGCCCCAGCATTTT
CASSFKAPRNQPQHF
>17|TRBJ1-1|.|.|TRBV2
TGTGCCAGCAACATAAAACTTGGGGGCGCAGGGAACACTGAAGCTTTCTTT
CASNIKLGGAGNTEAFF
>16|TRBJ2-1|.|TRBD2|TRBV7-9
TGTGCCAGCAGCGTACCGGGACTAGCGGGAGAGAGGGAGCAGTTCTTC
CASSVPGLAGEREQFF
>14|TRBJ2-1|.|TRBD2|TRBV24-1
TGTGCCACCTCTGATAGTGGGACTAGCAATGAGCAGTTCTTC
CATSDSGTSNEQFF
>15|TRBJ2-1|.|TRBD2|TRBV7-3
TGTGCCAGCAGCTTTGGACGGGGGGGAAACAATGAGCAGTTCTTC
CASSFGRGGNNEQFF
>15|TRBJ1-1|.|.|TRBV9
TGTGCCAGCAGCGTAGGGGCGGGGTTGAACACTGAAGCTTTCTTT
CASSVGAGLNTEAFF
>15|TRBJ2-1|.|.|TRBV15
TGTGCCACCAGCAGAGTAGGAGGCAGGGCCAATGAGCAGTTCTTC
CATSRVGGRANEQFF
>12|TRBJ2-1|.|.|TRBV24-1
TGTGCCACCAGTTGGACTTCGAATGAGCAGTTCTTC
CATSWTSNEQFF
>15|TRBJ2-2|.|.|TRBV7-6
TGTGCCAGCAGCTTAGTCGGCAGAAAGACCGGGGAGCTGTTTTTT
CASSLVGRKTGELFF
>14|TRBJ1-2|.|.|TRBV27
TGTGCCAGCAGTCCCCGAGGGGGGGACTATGGCTACACCTTC
CASSPRGGDYGYTF
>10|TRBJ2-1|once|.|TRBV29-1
TGCAGCGGGACTGGAAATGAGCAGTTCTTC
CSGTGNEQFF
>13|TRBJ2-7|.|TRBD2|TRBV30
TGTGCCTGGAGCGTCGCGGGGGGAGGCGAGCAGTACTTC
CAWSVAGGGEQYF
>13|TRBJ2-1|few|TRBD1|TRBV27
TGCGCCAGCAGCTTGGACAGGTACAATGAGCAGTTCTTC
CASSLDRYNEQFF
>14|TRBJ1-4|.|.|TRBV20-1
TGCAGTGCTAGACCACGGGCCTCTAATGAAAAACTGTTTTTT
CSARPRASNEKLFF
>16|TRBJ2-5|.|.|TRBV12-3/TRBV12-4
TGTGCCAGCAGTTTTTATTCTAGCGCCCACCAAGAGACCCAGTACTTC
CASSFYSSAHQETQYF
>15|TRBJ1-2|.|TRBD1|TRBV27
TGTGCCAGCAGTTTATCGGCAGGGGGCGGGGATGGCTACACCTTC
CASSLSAGGGDGYTF
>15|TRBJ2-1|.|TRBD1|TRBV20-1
TGCAGTGCTCTTCGGACAGGGGGACCAATTGTTGAGCAGTTCTTC
CSALRTGGPIVEQFF
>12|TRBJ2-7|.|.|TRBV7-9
TGTGCCAGCAGACGCCAAGGGGACGAGCAGTACTTC
CASRRQGDEQYF
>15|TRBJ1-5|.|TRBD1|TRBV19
TGTGCCAGCACTCAAACAGGGGACCGCAATCAGCCCCAGCATTTT
CASTQTGDRNQPQHF
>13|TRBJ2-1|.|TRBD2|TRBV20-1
TGCAGTGCTAGGAGCGGGGGGGACAATGAGCAGTTCTTC
CSARSGGDNEQFF
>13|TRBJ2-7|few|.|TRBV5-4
TGTGCCAGCAGCCCCGATTATGGCTACGAGCAGTACTTC
CASSPDYGYEQYF
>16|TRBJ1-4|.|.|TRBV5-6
TGTGCCAGCAGCACGGCCCGGGTCGCAACTAATGAAAAACTGTTTTTT
CASSTARVATNEKLFF
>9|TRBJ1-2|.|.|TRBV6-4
TGTGCCACCCGTGGGGGCTACACCTTC
CATRGGYTF
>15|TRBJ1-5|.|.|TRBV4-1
TGCGCCAGCAGCCATAATGTGGCCGGCAATCAGCCCCAGCATTTT
CASSHNVAGNQPQHF
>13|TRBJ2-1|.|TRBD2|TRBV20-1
TGCAGTGCTGATAGCGGGAGTATCAATGAGCAGTTCTTC
CSADSGSINEQFF
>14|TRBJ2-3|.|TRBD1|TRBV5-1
TGCGCCAGCAGCTGGGGGACAGAAGAGGGTACGCAGTATTTT
CASSWGTEEGTQYF
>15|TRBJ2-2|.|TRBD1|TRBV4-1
TGCGCCAGCAGCCCGCGACAGGGGGCAGCCGGGGAGCTGTTTTTT
CASSPRQGAAGELFF
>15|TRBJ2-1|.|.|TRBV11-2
TGTGCCAGCAGCTCCAGTGGGGGGCTTAGCGGTGAGCAGTTCTTC
CASSSSGGLSGEQFF
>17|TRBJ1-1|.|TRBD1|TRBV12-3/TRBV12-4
TGTGCCAGCAGTTTAGGGTGGGCCGGGACAGGGAACACTGAAGCTTTCTTT
CASSLGWAGTGNTEAFF
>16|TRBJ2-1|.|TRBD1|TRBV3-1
TGTGCCAGCAGCCTAACTGGACAGGGGGCGGGAGGTGAGCAGTTCTTC
CASSLTGQGAGGEQFF